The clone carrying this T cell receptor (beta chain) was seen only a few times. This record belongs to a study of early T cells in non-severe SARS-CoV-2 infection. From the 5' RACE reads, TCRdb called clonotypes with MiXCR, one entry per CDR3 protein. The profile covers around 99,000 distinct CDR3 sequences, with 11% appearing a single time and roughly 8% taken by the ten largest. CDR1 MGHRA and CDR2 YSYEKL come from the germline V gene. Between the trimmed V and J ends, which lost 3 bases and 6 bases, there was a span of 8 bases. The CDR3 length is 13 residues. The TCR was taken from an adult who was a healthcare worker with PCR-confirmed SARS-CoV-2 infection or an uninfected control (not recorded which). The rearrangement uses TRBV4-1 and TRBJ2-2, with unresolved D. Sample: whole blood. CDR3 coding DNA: TGCGCCAGCAGCCAGACGGGCGCCGGGGAGCTGTTTTTT. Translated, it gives CASSQTGAGELFF.